The 27 T cell receptor beta chains below all came from one sample that was sequenced in a study of cytomegalovirus exposure and HLA in healthy donors. The PCR had 60 Vbeta and 13 Jbeta primers. Sequencing was performed with immunoSEQ multiplex PCR; in TCRdb, only in-frame clones are kept and a portion is missing. The table shows some 130,000 clones, with more than 80% occurring only once. Sequencing used PBMCs. Receptor source: a woman in her forties in good health and CMV-seropositive.

This chain joins TRBV18 and TRBJ1-2; 11 bases map to TRBD1. V was clipped by 10 bases and J by 7 bases; unmatched bases: 11. The CDR3 totals 14 residues. Germline CDR1 KGHSH, CDR2 LQKENI. CDR3 DNA: TGTGCCACCAGAGGACAGGGGGCAGCTCCTGGCTACACCTTC. As protein: CATRGQGAAPGYTF. The full variable domain, in which reference TRBV18 and TRBJ1-2 provide the parts outside the CDR3, is NAGVMQNPRHLVRRRGQEARLRCSPMKGHSHVYWYRQLPEEGLKFMVYLQKENIIDESGMPKERFSAEFPKEGPSILRIQQVVRGDSAAYFCATRGQGAAPGYTFGSGTRLTVV.

Worth noting for this clone: The junction and the germline gene differ at one end; a read error may be behind it. The rearrangement joins TRBV7-9 to TRBJ1-4; D might be TRBD1 (6 bases). CDR3 length equals 16 residues. Germline V gives CDR1 SEHNR, CDR2 FQNEAQ (reference sequence). The CDR3 loop reads CSSSTVRGALSGKLFF. CDR3 nucleotides: TGTTCCAGCAGCACTGTCCGGGGGGCACTAAGCGGAAAACTGTTTTTT. Full variable domain (missing parts from reference TRBV7-9 and TRBJ1-4): DTGVSQNPRHKITKRGQNVTFRCDPISEHNRLYWYRQTLGQGPEFLTYFQNEAQLEKSRLLSDRFSAERPKGSFSTLEIQRTEQGDSAMYLCSSSTVRGALSGKLFFGSGTQLSVL.

The rearrangement uses TRBV19 and TRBJ1-6; 7 bases are shared with TRBD1. Germline V gene lookup returns CDR1 LNHDA and CDR2 SQIVND (reference sequence). After removal of 5 bases from V and 3 bases from J, the junction contained 4 bases not matched to a gene. The CDR3 runs 15 residues. The CDR3 reads CASSLGQSYNSPLHF. CDR3 DNA: TGTGCCAGTAGTTTGGGACAGAGCTATAATTCACCCCTCCACTTT.

This chain links TRBV30 with TRBJ1-1, with D perhaps matching TRBD1 (6 bases). The V gene lost 4 bases and the J gene lost 3 bases, with 12 bases spanning the gap. CDR1 is GTSNPN, CDR2 SVGIG, per germline (reference sequence). This CDR3 is 13 amino acids long. The CDR3 DNA reads as TGTGCCTGGACCAGGGGACGGGACACTGAAGCTTTCTTT. It codes for CAWTRGRDTEAFF.

The chain combines TRBV7-9 with TRBJ1-2; TRBD1 might be the D (6 bases). V lost 3 bases and J lost 1, with 21 bases in between. CDR3 length equals 18 residues. Looked up from germline, CDR1 is SEHNR and CDR2 is FQNEAQ (reference sequence). In nucleotides, the CDR3 is TGTGCCAGCAGCTTTGGGGGCGCCGGGACGCAGCTTAACTATGGCTACACCTTC. This translates into CASSFGGAGTQLNYGYTF.

V usage is TRBV9 and J usage is TRBJ2-3, with 7 bases identical to TRBD2. The V and J ends lost 0 bases and 3 bases, in that order; junction bases with no gene match: 4. The germline V gene has CDR1 SGDLS and CDR2 YYNGEE. This CDR3 comprises 15 residues. CDR3 sequence reads: CASSVVGGETDTQYF. The CDR3 bases are TGTGCCAGCAGCGTAGTGGGGGGGGAGACAGATACGCAGTATTTT. The whole variable domain, filled in from reference TRBV9 and TRBJ2-3, reads DSGVTQTPKHLITATGQRVTLRCSPRSGDLSVYWYQQSLDQGLQFLIQYYNGEERAKGNILERFSAQQFPDLHSELNLSSLELGDSALYFCASSVVGGETDTQYFGPGTRLTVL.

The V and J genes are TRBV9 and TRBJ1-2; possibly TRBD1 for D (6 bases). The ends were cut back, 0 bases at V and 1 base at J, with 16 bases in the middle. Germline CDR1 reads SGDLS; CDR2 reads YYNGEE. The CDR3 has 17 residues. This chain's CDR3 is CASSVATTGSGNYGYTF. The CDR3 nucleotides read TGTGCCAGCAGCGTAGCTACGACAGGTTCCGGTAACTATGGCTACACCTTC.

The rearrangement joins TRBV10-2 to TRBJ2-7, with 10 bases identical to TRBD2. Germline V gene lookup returns CDR1 WSHSY and CDR2 SAAADI. This CDR3 has 15 residues. Germline trimming cut 3 bases from V and 2 bases from J; bases unmatched to any gene: 4. The CDR3 spells CASSDPSGGAYEQYF. The CDR3 coding sequence is TGCGCCAGCAGTGACCCTAGCGGGGGAGCCTACGAGCAGTACTTC.

The CDR3, as DNA: TGTGCCACCAGCAGAGGGGACAGGCCCATACAGTATTTT. Translating gives CATSRGDRPIQYF. This chain uses TRBV15 with TRBJ2-3, with TRBD1 matching over 8 bases. This CDR3 is 13 amino acids long. J was trimmed by 12 bases and V by 1 base; bases with no gene match: 6. In germline, CDR1 is LNHNV, CDR2 YYDKDF (reference sequence).

For this clone: Other DNA sequences in the same sample also yield this CDR3. The CDR3 spells CASSKGLAGTYEQYF. The CDR3 DNA is TGTGCCAGCAGCAAGGGACTAGCGGGGACCTACGAGCAGTACTTC. The rearrangement links TRBV9 to TRBJ2-7, with 13 bases lining up with TRBD2. V was clipped by 4 bases and J by 2 bases; unmatched bases: 3. This CDR3 spans 15 amino acids. In germline, CDR1 is SGDLS, CDR2 YYNGEE.

V is TRBV10-1 and J is TRBJ1-6; TRBD1 is a possible D gene (5 bases). This CDR3 has 15 amino acids. Germline V CDR1 and CDR2: WNHNN, SYGVQD (reference sequence). V was pared by 9 bases and J by 3 bases, with 15 bases between. CDR3 nucleotide sequence: TGCGCCAGGGAGGGAGGGGCAAACTATAATTCACCCCTCCACTTT. Translated, it gives CAREGGANYNSPLHF.

This chain joins TRBV19 and TRBJ2-7; weak D call: TRBD1 (5 bases). The germline CDR1 and CDR2 sequences are LNHDA and SQIVND (reference sequence). The V end lost 4 bases, the J end lost 4 bases, and 8 bases lay between the germline ends. This CDR3 spans 12 amino acids. CDR3 amino acids: CASSTRQYEQYF. For the CDR3, the DNA is TGTGCCAGTAGTACGCGACAGTACGAGCAGTACTTC.

This clone was seen only once. V and J are TRBV5-4 and TRBJ2-5, with TRBD2 as a possible D gene (6 bases). The assigned J gene may be wrong: the sequence end matches TRBJ2-7 better. This CDR3 spans 11 amino acids. Germline V gene sequence: CDR1 SGHNT, CDR2 YYREEE (reference sequence). CDR3 DNA: TGTGCCAGCAGCTGGGGGGACGAGCAGTACTTC. This codes for CASSWGDEQYF.

The table lists this clone with a count of one. Other nucleotide sequences in the sample specify the same CDR3. This chain uses TRBV9 with TRBJ1-1, with D possibly being TRBD1 (5 bases). Between the trimmed V and J ends, which lost 2 bases and 0 bases, there was a span of 8 bases. CDR1 SGDLS and CDR2 YYNGEE come from the germline V gene. CDR3 size: 14 residues. The CDR3 DNA follows: TGTGCCAGCAGCGTTGACAGCATGAACACTGAAGCTTTCTTT. Translation: CASSVDSMNTEAFF.

The genes are TRBV5-1 and TRBJ2-3; 10 bases map to TRBD2. Germline V gene data show CDR1 as SGHRS and CDR2 as YFSETQ. CDR3 length: 17 residues. V trimming: 4 bases; J trimming: 0 bases; junction bases outside the gene matches: 8. In DNA, the CDR3 is TGCGCCAGCAGCCCAATTGGACTAGCGGATAGCACAGATACGCAGTATTTT. It is translated as CASSPIGLADSTDTQYF.

In its sample, this clone was seen a few times. The chain couples TRBV6-5 to TRBJ2-7; possible D gene TRBD2, 5 bases. The CDR3 extends over 15 amino acids. The V gene's germline CDR1 is MNHEY and CDR2 SVGAGI. V was clipped by 2 bases and J by 2 bases, with 13 bases between them. The DNA of the CDR3 is TGTGCCAGCAGTTACACCCCCCCGGGGACCTACGAGCAGTACTTC. Amino acids: CASSYTPPGTYEQYF.

The chain joins TRBV7-6 to TRBJ1-1, with unresolved D. CDR1 is SGHVS, CDR2 FNYEAQ, per germline. The V gene lost 1 base and the J gene lost 3 bases, with 6 bases spanning the gap. The CDR3 extends over 13 amino acids. Here the CDR3 reads CASSLGQYTEAFF. The CDR3 region has the DNA TGTGCCAGCAGCTTAGGGCAGTACACTGAAGCTTTCTTT.

The rearrangement joins TRBV29-1 to TRBJ2-2, with 7 bases fitting TRBD1. CDR1 SQVTM and CDR2 ANQGSEA come from the germline V gene. The J segment lost 0 bases and the V segment lost 4 bases, leaving 14 bases of the junction unmatched. The CDR3 contains 18 residues. The CDR3 sequence is CSVGGTGDLNPNTGELFF. CDR3 DNA sequence: TGCAGCGTTGGCGGAACAGGGGACCTAAACCCGAACACCGGGGAGCTGTTTTTT.

The rearrangement links TRBV5-1 to TRBJ2-7, with TRBD1 identical over 8 bases. V was clipped by 0 bases and J by 7 bases; unmatched bases: 6. The CDR3 has 14 residues. Germline assignment: CDR1 SGHRS and CDR2 YFSETQ. DNA for the CDR3: TGCGCCAGCAGCTTGGTCAGGGGGCAAGGGGAGCAGTACTTC. Its translation: CASSLVRGQGEQYF.

V usage is TRBV27 and J usage is TRBJ2-7, with D maybe TRBD2 (7 bases). CDR1 and CDR2 (germline): MNHEY, SMNVEV (reference sequence). Trimming removed 7 bases at V and 7 bases at J, with 11 bases between. The CDR3 covers 11 residues. The CDR3 reads CASKGEGEQYF. For the CDR3, the DNA is TGTGCCAGCAAGGGGGAGGGGGAGCAGTACTTC.

Here the CDR3 reads CSVETGGAGGPNNEQFF. The CDR3 nucleotides are TGCAGCGTTGAAACGGGGGGGGCGGGAGGGCCGAACAATGAGCAGTTCTTC. The V call is TRBV29-1, the J call TRBJ2-1; TRBD2 matches 9 bases. CDR1 and CDR2 from the germline V gene are SQVTM and ANQGSEA. V lost 2 bases, J lost 5 bases, and 13 bases stayed unmatched. This CDR3 is built from 17 residues.

The gene calls are TRBV14 and TRBJ1-1; D unclear. V lost 4 bases and J lost 8, with 14 bases in between. Germline V gene data show CDR1 as SGHDN and CDR2 as FVKESK. The CDR3 length is 13 residues. The CDR3 protein is CASSPRQPQEAFF. CDR3 coding DNA: TGTGCCAGCAGCCCACGACAACCGCAAGAAGCTTTCTTT.

The J gene is TRBJ2-2, the V gene TRBV6-1; D is unclear. Deletions cut 8 bases from V and 0 bases from J, with 10 bases between. This CDR3 has 14 residues. Germline values: CDR1 MNHNS, CDR2 SASEGT. This CDR3 is CASQVSTNTGELFF. In nucleotides, the CDR3 is TGTGCCAGCCAGGTGTCGACGAACACCGGGGAGCTGTTTTTT.

The V gene is TRBV19, the J gene TRBJ1-2; 9 positions match TRBD1. Germline loops: CDR1 LNHDA, CDR2 SQIVND (reference sequence). The junction had 6 bases not matched to a gene; V was cut back by 3 bases and J by 7 bases. The CDR3 contains 14 residues. CDR3 residues: CASSIDRGDFGYTF. CDR3 sequence (DNA): TGTGCCAGTAGTATCGACAGGGGGGATTTTGGCTACACCTTC.

The genes are TRBV9 and TRBJ1-1; D unresolved. Germline lookup yields CDR1 SGDLS and CDR2 YYNGEE. CDR3 length: 13 amino acids. V dropped 1 base and J dropped 0 bases, with 4 bases sitting between them. CDR3 DNA sequence: TGTGCCAGCAGCGTAAGAGTGAACACTGAAGCTTTCTTT. Amino acids: CASSVRVNTEAFF.

The CDR3 is CASSILGADEKLFF. DNA of the CDR3: TGTGCCAGTAGTATACTGGGGGCAGATGAAAAACTGTTTTTT. This chain connects TRBV19 to TRBJ1-4; D is possibly TRBD1 (6 bases). The CDR3 is 14 amino acids. The germline V gene encodes CDR1 LNHDA and CDR2 SQIVND (reference sequence). The V gene lost 2 bases and the J gene lost 6 bases, with 10 bases spanning the gap.

This clone was detected only a few times. V gene TRBV7-3 combines with J gene TRBJ2-1; D is undetermined. Germline V gives CDR1 SGHTA, CDR2 FQGTGA. The length of the CDR3 is 13 residues. Deletions cut 5 bases from V and 11 bases from J, with 16 bases between. The CDR3 DNA is TGTGCCAGCAGCCCGGTCTCCCTAGGAAAGCAGTTCTTC. It codes for CASSPVSLGKQFF. The full variable domain, its missing parts supplied by reference TRBV7-3 and TRBJ2-1, is GAGVSQTPSNKVTEKGKYVELRCDPISGHTALYWYRQSLGQGPEFLIYFQGTGAADDSGLPNDRFFAVRPEGSVSTLKIQRTERGDSAVYLCASSPVSLGKQFFGPGTRLTVL.